A selection of T cell receptor beta chains follows, all from one sample in a study of tumor-infiltrating lymphocytes in primary liver carcinoma. TCRdb analysed the multiplex PCR reads with MiXCR anew, one entry per CDR3 protein. The table has about 180,000 distinct CDR3 sequences, 50% to 75% seen once. The sequenced material came from peripheral blood. The origin of the receptors is a man aged 35 to 55 with primary liver carcinoma and hepatitis B virus infection. Both conserved end residues are part of each CDR3. Each record gives: clone size, CDR3 length, J gene, D gene, V gene, CDR3 protein, CDR3 DNA. D genes are given only for firm matches. For some rows the clone size is stated as once, few or many, or as a class when expanded; others skip it.

>NA|13|TRBJ1-4|TRBD1|TRBV6-1
CASRDSGGEKLFF
TGTGCCAGCCGGGACAGTGGCGGAGAAAAACTGTTTTTT
>NA|14|TRBJ2-7|NA|TRBV6-1
CASSGIGSTYEQYF
TGTGCCAGCAGTGGAATAGGGTCCACCTACGAGCAGTACTTC
>NA|15|TRBJ1-4|TRBD1|TRBV4-2
CASSQSTGRLEKLFF
TGTGCCAGCAGCCAGTCGACAGGGCGGCTTGAAAAACTGTTTTTT
>few|15|TRBJ2-1|NA|TRBV4-1
CASSQGEPPYNEQFF
TGCGCCAGCAGCCAAGGGGAACCCCCCTACAATGAGCAGTTCTTC
>NA|14|TRBJ2-1|NA|TRBV11-2
CARSPPRGRQEQFF
TGTGCCAGGAGCCCGCCGAGGGGGAGACAAGAGCAGTTCTTC
>NA|15|TRBJ2-5|TRBD2|TRBV12-3/TRBV12-4
CASSLSREGGETQYF
TGTGCCAGCAGCCTTTCCCGGGAGGGCGGGGAGACCCAGTACTTC
>NA|13|TRBJ2-7|NA|TRBV28
CASSPGTIYEQYF
TGTGCCAGCAGTCCCGGGACAATTTACGAGCAGTACTTC
>NA|17|TRBJ2-1|TRBD2|TRBV4-1
CASSQAGASGRYNEQFF
TGCGCCAGCAGCCAAGCAGGGGCTAGCGGGAGGTACAATGAGCAGTTCTTC
>NA|16|TRBJ2-7|TRBD1|TRBV5-5
CASSFDRARDLYEQYF
TGTGCCAGCAGCTTCGACAGGGCGAGGGACCTCTACGAGCAGTACTTC
>NA|15|TRBJ2-1|TRBD2|TRBV29-1
CSVEDGRDGGDEQFF
TGCAGCGTTGAAGATGGGAGGGATGGTGGGGATGAGCAGTTCTTC
>NA|12|TRBJ2-5|NA|TRBV12-3/TRBV12-4
CASSFEGETQYF
TGTGCCAGCAGTTTTGAGGGAGAGACCCAGTACTTC
>many|13|TRBJ2-5|TRBD2|TRBV29-1
CSVKGLTQETQYF
TGCAGCGTGAAGGGACTAACCCAAGAGACCCAGTACTTC
>NA|15|TRBJ2-1|TRBD2|TRBV7-9
CASSPRTSGVNEQFF
TGTGCCAGCAGCCCTAGGACTAGCGGAGTCAATGAGCAGTTCTTC
>NA|11|TRBJ2-7|NA|TRBV11-2
CASNPAYEQYF
TGTGCTAGCAACCCCGCCTACGAGCAGTACTTC
>NA|14|TRBJ2-7|NA|TRBV11-3
CASSQVTRRRWQYF
TGTGCCAGCAGCCAAGTAACGCGGAGAAGGTGGCAGTACTTC
>NA|15|TRBJ2-5|NA|TRBV29-1
CSVEQRLSGVETQYF
TGCAGCGTTGAACAGAGACTATCGGGAGTAGAGACCCAGTACTTC
>NA|13|TRBJ2-7|NA|TRBV10-1
CASTPTFGGKQYF
TGCGCCAGCACGCCTACCTTCGGAGGCAAGCAGTACTTC
>NA|14|TRBJ2-3|NA|TRBV5-5
CASSPSRFSDMQYF
TGTGCCAGCAGCCCCTCTCGGTTCTCCGATATGCAGTATTTT
>few|14|TRBJ2-5|NA|TRBV10-2
CASSDGRTQETQYF
TGCGCCAGCAGTGACGGACGGACCCAAGAGACCCAGTACTTC
>few|14|TRBJ2-5|NA|TRBV6-5
CASSWGAFQETQYF
TGTGCCAGCAGCTGGGGGGCCTTCCAAGAGACCCAGTACTTC